These 31 T cell receptor beta chains were all obtained from the same sample, sequenced in a study of OX40 agonist ivuxolimab in advanced cancers. The protocol was immunoSEQ multiplex PCR, while the TCRdb copy is restricted to in-frame clones and leaves out a portion. This table holds 30,000 to 40,000 clones, roughly four fifths found once. Sequenced here: CD4+ or CD8+ T cells sorted from blood, sampled in a trial of the OX40 agonist ivuxolimab. Receptors were obtained from an adult with an advanced solid tumor such as melanoma, head and neck, liver or kidney cancer.

A single count supports this clone. One junction end does not reproduce the germline sequence, and a read error may be involved. The chain is built from TRBV7-7 and TRBJ2-3, with D possibly being TRBD2 (5 bases). The CDR3 is 16 amino acids. CDR1 SSHAT and CDR2 FNYEAQ come from the germline V gene (reference sequence). CDR3 nucleotides: TGTGCTAGCAGCTTAGCTCTTGGACTTAGCACAGATACGCAGTATTTT. It codes for CASSLALGLSTDTQYF.

The V gene is TRBV30, the J gene TRBJ1-3; D gene unclear. The germline V gene encodes CDR1 GTSNPN and CDR2 SVGIG (reference sequence). The CDR3 sequence is 13 residues long. V was pared by 6 bases and J by 0 bases, with 9 bases between. This CDR3 reads CACAHYSGNTIYF. The CDR3 bases are TGTGCCTGCGCACACTACTCTGGAAACACCATATATTTT.

V and J are TRBV28 and TRBJ1-6, with 7 bases matching TRBD1. The CDR3 extends over 13 amino acids. Germline CDR1 is MDHEN and CDR2 is SYDVKM. V shed 7 bases and J 5 bases; nucleotides not matched to a gene: 2. The CDR3 DNA follows: TGTGCCAGCACGGGACAGAATAATTCACCCCTCCACTTT. Translating it yields CASTGQNNSPLHF.

CDR3 bases: TGTGCCAGCAGTGGTGGAGCCTACGAGCAGTACTTC. As protein: CASSGGAYEQYF. V usage is TRBV2 and J usage is TRBJ2-7; D gene ambiguous. The CDR3 consists of 12 residues. The germline gives CDR1 SNHLY, CDR2 FYNNEI. The V gene lost 4 bases and the J gene lost 2 bases, with 6 bases spanning the gap.

About this clone: A junction boundary mismatches the germline segment, possibly from a read error. The CDR3 is CAISESPGLAGVSRTYTQYF. In nucleotides, the CDR3 is TGTGCCATCAGTGAGTCTCCGGGACTAGCGGGGGTGTCACGCACATATACGCAGTATTTT. The rearrangement joins TRBV10-3 to TRBJ2-3; 14 nucleotides match TRBD2. The germline gives CDR1 ENHRY, CDR2 SYGVKD. The CDR3 has 20 amino acids.

The chain combines TRBV5-1 with TRBJ2-2; 10 bases line up with TRBD1. The ends lost 6 bases at V and 2 bases at J; junction bases unmatched: 4. The CDR3 extends over 15 amino acids. CDR1 is SGHRS and CDR2 is YFSETQ in the germline V gene. CDR3 amino acids: CASTTGGRNTGELFF. The CDR3 bases are TGCGCCAGCACGACAGGGGGCCGAAACACCGGGGAGCTGTTTTTT.

The rearrangement links TRBV5-1 to TRBJ2-3; D is unresolved. Germline V gives CDR1 SGHRS, CDR2 YFSETQ. The CDR3 spans 15 residues. V lost 7 bases and J 0 bases, leaving 15 bases between the germline ends. This chain's CDR3 is CASHGGLRSTDTQYF. The DNA for the CDR3 is TGCGCCAGCCACGGTGGGCTCCGGAGCACAGATACGCAGTATTTT. Using reference TRBV5-1 and TRBJ2-3 for the parts outside the CDR3, the full variable domain is KAGVTQTPRYLIKTRGQQVTLSCSPISGHRSVSWYQQTPGQGLQFLFEYFSETQRNKGNFPGRFSGRQFSNSRSEMNVSTLELGDSALYLCASHGGLRSTDTQYFGPGTRLTVL.

The chain combines TRBV6-1 with TRBJ2-7; TRBD2 matches at 7 bases. The CDR3 has 13 residues. J gave up 3 bases and V 4 bases, and 3 bases lay outside the gene matches. Germline CDR1 is MNHNS and CDR2 is SASEGT. The DNA for the CDR3 is TGTGCCAGCAGTGCCGGGACTAACTACGAGCAGTACTTC. It yields the protein CASSAGTNYEQYF.

The V gene is TRBV30, the J gene TRBJ2-2; D perhaps matches TRBD1 (5 bases). Trimming took off 6 bases at V and 7 bases at J, with 12 bases between the two ends. Germline values: CDR1 GTSNPN, CDR2 SVGIG (reference sequence). The CDR3 is 12 amino acids. CDR3 DNA: TGTGCCTGCTCGACAGCCAACGGGGAGCTGTTTTTT. Its protein product is CACSTANGELFF.

The chain links TRBV5-1 to TRBJ2-1, with D tentatively TRBD2 (5 bases). CDR3 length equals 16 residues. Trimming shortened V by 0 bases and J by 0 bases, and 10 bases separated the two germline ends. Germline CDR1 and CDR2: SGHRS and YFSETQ. CDR3 residues: CASSLAGAVSYNEQFF. The DNA for the CDR3 is TGCGCCAGCAGCTTGGCCGGAGCGGTCTCCTACAATGAGCAGTTCTTC.

The rearrangement links TRBV7-8 to TRBJ2-4, with no clear D. The V end lost 5 bases, the J end lost 3 bases, and 20 bases lay between the germline ends. This CDR3 contains 17 residues. Per germline, CDR1 SGHVS and CDR2 FQNEAQ. The CDR3 DNA sequence: TGTGCCAGCAGCCCCCCCCGGGTAACGATAATCAAAAACATTCAGTACTTC. This sequence encodes CASSPPRVTIIKNIQYF.

This chain connects TRBV7-2 to TRBJ2-2, with a weak D call TRBD1 (7 bases). Deletions cut 5 bases from V and 5 bases from J, with 12 bases between. This CDR3 is built from 14 residues. CDR1 is SGHTA and CDR2 is FQGNSA in the germline V gene. In nucleotides, the CDR3 is TGTGCCAGCAGCCAGGGGGGCGTAACCGGGGAGCTGTTTTTT. As protein: CASSQGGVTGELFF.

This chain connects TRBV4-2 to TRBJ1-4, with D perhaps matching TRBD1 (6 bases). The V gene lost 4 bases and the J gene lost 0 bases, with 12 bases spanning the gap. This CDR3 is 16 amino acids long. The germline V gene encodes CDR1 LGHNA and CDR2 YNFKEQ. The CDR3 here is CASSPEQGATNEKLFF. The CDR3 bases are TGTGCCAGCAGCCCTGAACAGGGCGCAACTAATGAAAAACTGTTTTTT.

This chain links TRBV10-3 with TRBJ1-1; maybe TRBD1 (6 bases). CDR3 length equals 13 residues. Germline V gene sequence: CDR1 ENHRY, CDR2 SYGVKD. Between the trimmed V and J ends, which lost 5 bases and 7 bases, there was a span of 14 bases. For the CDR3, the DNA is TGTGCCATCAGTAAAGAACAGGGCCTTGAAGCTTTCTTT. Translated, it gives CAISKEQGLEAFF.

J is TRBJ2-7 and V is TRBV6-1; perhaps TRBD2 as D (5 bases). The germline V and J ends were trimmed by 6 bases and 3 bases, with 15 bases remaining between them. The CDR3 length is 14 residues. Germline V gene data show CDR1 as MNHNS and CDR2 as SASEGT. The CDR3 is CASREVRNSYEQYF. CDR3 nucleotide sequence: TGTGCCAGCAGGGAGGTACGAAACAGCTACGAGCAGTACTTC.

The gene calls are TRBV11-1 and TRBJ2-5, with 8 bases lining up with TRBD2. CDR1 SGHAT and CDR2 FQDESV come from the germline V gene (reference sequence). The CDR3 is made up of 16 amino acids. V was clipped by 2 bases and J by 0 bases; unmatched bases: 5. The CDR3 DNA is TGTGCCAGCAGCTTAAATGGCGGGGGGAACCAAGAGACCCAGTACTTC. Its translation is CASSLNGGGNQETQYF.

The CDR3: CASSASGAISYEQYF. The DNA of the CDR3 is TGTGCCAGCAGCGCTAGCGGGGCTATCTCCTACGAGCAGTACTTC. The chain is built from TRBV9 and TRBJ2-7, with 9 positions matching TRBD2. The CDR3 totals 15 residues. From germline, CDR1 is SGDLS and CDR2 YYNGEE. V shed 3 bases, J shed 0 bases, and the junction held 4 bases outside the gene matches.

The chain combines TRBV30 with TRBJ2-1, with 12 bases identical to TRBD2. Germline assignment: CDR1 GTSNPN and CDR2 SVGIG (reference sequence). The CDR3 runs 17 residues. The trim removed 1 base at V and 1 base at J, leaving 5 bases unmatched. This chain's CDR3 is CAWSGLTSGRSYNEQFF. CDR3 bases: TGTGCCTGGAGTGGGCTGACTAGCGGGAGATCCTACAATGAGCAGTTCTTC. Combining the CDR3 with reference TRBV30 and TRBJ2-1 gives the whole variable domain SQTIHQWPATLVQPVGSPLSLECTVEGTSNPNLYWYRQAAGRGLQLLFYSVGIGQISSEVPQNLSASRPQDRQFILSSKKLLLSDSGFYLCAWSGLTSGRSYNEQFFGPGTRLTVL.

The rearrangement joins TRBV6-6 to TRBJ2-7, with D maybe TRBD1 (6 bases). Trimming cost V 5 bases and J 9 bases, with 14 bases left between them. Germline CDR1 is MNHNY and CDR2 is SVGAGI (reference sequence). The CDR3 spans 12 residues. CDR3 protein: CASSVSGGGQYF. CDR3 sequence (DNA): TGTGCCAGCAGTGTCTCTGGGGGCGGGCAGTACTTC.

This clone was detected only once. This chain connects TRBV6-5 to TRBJ1-2; weak D call: TRBD1 (6 bases). Looked up from germline, CDR1 is MNHEY and CDR2 is SVGAGI. The V end was cut by 6 bases, the J end by 5 bases, with 16 bases between. CDR3 length: 14 residues. The CDR3: CASSRGGAGYGYTF. DNA for the CDR3: TGTGCCAGCAGCCGGGGGGGGGCAGGATATGGCTACACCTTC.

The V call is TRBV6-5, the J call TRBJ1-1, with TRBD1 identical over 10 bases. Germline V gene lookup returns CDR1 MNHEY and CDR2 SVGAGI. The CDR3 is 15 residues long. V lost 5 bases and J lost 7; bases outside the gene matches: 10. The CDR3 nucleotides are TGTGCCAGCAGTCCTCCGGGACAGGGGATTCGTGAAGCTTTCTTT. Translated, it gives CASSPPGQGIREAFF.

This chain connects TRBV28 to TRBJ1-5; D not resolved. Trimming took 10 bases from V and 1 from J, leaving 11 bases between them. The germline V gene has CDR1 MDHEN and CDR2 SYDVKM. The CDR3 has 13 residues. CDR3 DNA: TGTGCCACCAGACTCGGGAGCAATCAGCCCCAGCATTTT. Encoded protein: CATRLGSNQPQHF.

V is TRBV6-1 and J is TRBJ2-5; D ambiguous. The CDR3 contains 12 residues. Per the germline V gene, CDR1 is MNHNS and CDR2 is SASEGT. The germline V and J ends were trimmed by 3 bases and 4 bases, with 6 bases remaining between them. Here the CDR3 DNA reads TGTGCCAGCAGTGAGGGTGGAGAGACCCAGTACTTC. Its translation is CASSEGGETQYF.

The V and J genes are TRBV30 and TRBJ1-2; 8 bases agree with TRBD1. Germline trimming cut 2 bases from V and 2 bases from J; bases unmatched to any gene: 1. The CDR3 loop spans 13 amino acids. CDR1 and CDR2 (germline): GTSNPN, SVGIG (reference sequence). The CDR3 DNA sequence: TGTGCCTGGAGTAGACAGGGGAACTATGGCTACACCTTC. Translation gives CAWSRQGNYGYTF.

This clone came up a few times. The chain has TRBV9 and TRBJ2-7; no definite D call. Germline V gives CDR1 SGDLS, CDR2 YYNGEE. V gave up 4 bases and J gave up 7 bases, with 15 bases separating them. This CDR3 region has 13 residues. Here the CDR3 DNA reads TGTGCCAGCAGCAGCTCTCATGGGGTAGAGCAGTACTTC. This encodes CASSSSHGVEQYF.

The chain has TRBV6-5 and TRBJ1-1; tentatively, D is TRBD1 (5 bases). There are 13 residues in the CDR3. Germline CDR1 and CDR2: MNHEY and SVGAGI. The ends were cut back, 8 bases at V and 8 bases at J, with 18 bases in the middle. CDR3 protein: CASEPAPRGEAFF. CDR3 nucleotides: TGTGCCAGCGAACCGGCCCCTAGGGGAGAAGCTTTCTTT.

This rearrangement joins TRBV7-2 to TRBJ2-7, with D possibly TRBD1 on 6 matching bases. Germline V gene data show CDR1 as SGHTA and CDR2 as FQGNSA. The CDR3 spans 13 residues. Trimming left V 4 bases short and J 6 bases short, with 13 bases between. For the CDR3, the DNA is TGTGCCAGCAGCTCAGTCAGGGGTCGCGAGCAGTACTTC. It specifies CASSSVRGREQYF. Based on the CDR3 plus reference TRBV7-2 and TRBJ2-7, the full variable domain is GAGVSQSPSNKVTEKGKDVELRCDPISGHTALYWYRQSLGQGLEFLIYFQGNSAPDKSGLPSDRFSAERTGGSVSTLTIQRTQQEDSAVYLCASSSVRGREQYFGPGTRLTVT.

V usage is TRBV7-2 and J usage is TRBJ2-7; no reliable D call. Germline V gene sequence: CDR1 SGHTA, CDR2 FQGNSA. V shed 10 bases and J shed 4 bases, with 26 bases lying between them. This CDR3 is 16 amino acids long. CDR3 amino acids: CATNDEKGRLGYEQYF. The CDR3 nucleotides are TGTGCCACCAACGATGAAAAGGGCCGATTAGGGTACGAGCAGTACTTC.

The chain recombines TRBV30 with TRBJ2-7; 7 bases fit TRBD1. The CDR3 covers 11 residues. Germline V lookup: CDR1 GTSNPN, CDR2 SVGIG (reference sequence). The CDR3 is CVLGQSYEQYF. CDR3 coding DNA: TGTGTCTTGGGACAGTCCTACGAGCAGTACTTC.

CDR3: CASSQPGLVINEQYF. The CDR3, as DNA: TGTGCCAGCAGCCAACCGGGACTAGTGATCAACGAGCAGTACTTC. The chain recombines TRBV4-2 with TRBJ2-7, with 8 bases matching TRBD2. Germline V gene lookup returns CDR1 LGHNA and CDR2 YNFKEQ. The CDR3 totals 15 residues. Trimming cost V 2 bases and J 5 bases; bases outside gene matches: 8.

The gene calls are TRBV6-5 and TRBJ1-1, with 9 bases aligning to TRBD1. The CDR3 extends over 15 amino acids. Germline CDR1 and CDR2: MNHEY and SVGAGI. V gave up 5 bases and J gave up 2 bases; unmatched junction bases: 6. CDR3 sequence (DNA): TGTGCCAGCAGTCCACAGGGGGCGAGAAACACTGAAGCTTTCTTT. It specifies CASSPQGARNTEAFF.